Included here is one T cell receptor beta chain sequence, with context. Its specificity is not known. This sample is part of a study of human T cells and chemical hapten exposure. Whole-study context: Sensitization used 2% DPC on approximately 2 cm by approximately 2 cm upper inner arm skin. Patch tests delivered 0.01% DPC to the upper back and were evaluated at 6 days. Study outcomes and limitations: Expanded TCR sets contained significantly more large CDR3 similarity clusters than controls.

There are 13 residues in the CDR3. The germline V gene encodes CDR1 LNHDA and CDR2 SQIVND (reference sequence). Trimming shortened V by 3 bases and J by 4 bases, and 9 bases separated the two germline ends. TCRdb re-analysed the RACE reads in MiXCR, keeping a single row per CDR3 protein. The data contain roughly 160,000 distinct CDR3 sequences, around 13% of them seen just once; the ten biggest clones take up approximately 1.5%. Described time point: patch test 1, 2 weeks after DPC sensitization. This sample's treatment: therapeutic diphenylcyclopropenone sensitization with weekly scalp DPC. Those who donated were patients with alopecia, 18 to 70 years of age, and suitable for DPC.

Sequences were derived from whole blood, sampled in connection with sensitization to the hapten diphenylcyclopropenone (DPC). The TCR comes from a woman in her twenties or thirties with alopecia areata. Some clones in this sample may be carry-over from other donors' samples. The J gene is TRBJ1-2, the V gene TRBV19; no clear D gene. DNA for the CDR3: TGTGCCAGTAGTATCAAGTCCAGCTATGGCTACACCTTC. It yields the protein CASSIKSSYGYTF.